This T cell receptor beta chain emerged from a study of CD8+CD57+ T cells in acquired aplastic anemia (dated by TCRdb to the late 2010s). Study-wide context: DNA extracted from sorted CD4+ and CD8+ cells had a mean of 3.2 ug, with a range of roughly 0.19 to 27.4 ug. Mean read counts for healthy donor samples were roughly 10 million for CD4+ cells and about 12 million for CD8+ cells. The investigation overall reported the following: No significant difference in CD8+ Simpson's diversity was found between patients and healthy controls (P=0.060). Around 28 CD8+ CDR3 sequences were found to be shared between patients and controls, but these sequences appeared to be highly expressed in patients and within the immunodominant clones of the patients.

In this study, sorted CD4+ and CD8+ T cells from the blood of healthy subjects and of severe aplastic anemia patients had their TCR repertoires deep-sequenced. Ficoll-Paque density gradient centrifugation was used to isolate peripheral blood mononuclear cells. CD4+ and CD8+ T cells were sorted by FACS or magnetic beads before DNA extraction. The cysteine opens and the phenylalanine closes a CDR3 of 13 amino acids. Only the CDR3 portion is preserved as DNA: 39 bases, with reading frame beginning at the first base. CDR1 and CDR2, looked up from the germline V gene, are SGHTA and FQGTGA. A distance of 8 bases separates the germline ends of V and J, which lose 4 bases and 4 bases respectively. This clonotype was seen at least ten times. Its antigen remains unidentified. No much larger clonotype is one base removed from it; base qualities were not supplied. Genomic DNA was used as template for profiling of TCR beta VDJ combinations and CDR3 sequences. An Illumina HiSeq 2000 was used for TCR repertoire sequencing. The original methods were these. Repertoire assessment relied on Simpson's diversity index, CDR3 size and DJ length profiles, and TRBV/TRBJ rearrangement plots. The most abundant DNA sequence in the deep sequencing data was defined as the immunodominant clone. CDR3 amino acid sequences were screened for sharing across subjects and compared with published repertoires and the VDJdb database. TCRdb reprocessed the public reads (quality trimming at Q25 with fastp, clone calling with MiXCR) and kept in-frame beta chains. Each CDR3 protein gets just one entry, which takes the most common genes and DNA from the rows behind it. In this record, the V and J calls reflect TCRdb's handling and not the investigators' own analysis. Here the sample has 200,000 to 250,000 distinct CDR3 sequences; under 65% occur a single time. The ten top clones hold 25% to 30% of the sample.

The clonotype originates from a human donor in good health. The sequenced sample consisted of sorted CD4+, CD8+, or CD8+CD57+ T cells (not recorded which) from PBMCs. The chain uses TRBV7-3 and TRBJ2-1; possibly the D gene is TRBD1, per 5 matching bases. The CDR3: CASSSTVYNEQFF. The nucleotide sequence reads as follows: TGTGCCAGCAGCTCGACAGTTTACAATGAGCAGTTCTTC.